A selection of T cell receptor beta chains follows, all from one sample in a study of CD8 T cells in Susac syndrome. TCRdb passed the immunoSEQ multiplex PCR reads through MiXCR, listing each CDR3 protein once. The data contain 150,000 or so distinct CDR3 sequences, around 94% of them seen just once; the ten biggest clones take up roughly 0.14%. The material sequenced was CD4+ T cells from PBMCs. The receptor source for this set is a human donor in good health. Each CDR3 is given with its conserved first and last residue. The D gene is left open where the match is weak. Some rows mark clone size as missing; the rest say once, few, many or name a class of expanded clone.

TRBD2	TRBV5-1	.	16	TRBJ2-5	TGCGCCAGCAGCACCGGAACGCGGGGGGGCCAAGAGACCCAGTACTTC	CASSTGTRGGQETQYF
.	TRBV20-1	.	14	TRBJ2-7	TGCAGTGCTAGAGATGGTGACTACTCCTACGAGCAGTACTTC	CSARDGDYSYEQYF
.	TRBV12-3/TRBV12-4	.	15	TRBJ2-7	TGTGCCAGCAGTTTGGGCTTCGGGGGGCATCAGGAGCAGTACTTC	CASSLGFGGHQEQYF
.	TRBV7-2	.	14	TRBJ1-2	TGTGCCAGCAGCTTAGCCCCAGACGGACCCGGCTACACCTTC	CASSLAPDGPGYTF
.	TRBV4-3	.	14	TRBJ1-2	TGCGCCAGCAGCCAAGATGAGGGGGGAGATGGCTACACCTTC	CASSQDEGGDGYTF
TRBD1	TRBV6-1	few	12	TRBJ1-2	TGTGCCAGCCTTTCGGGGCAGGGGGCCGGGACCTTC	CASLSGQGAGTF
TRBD1	TRBV27	.	14	TRBJ2-7	TGTGCCAGCTCCACGGGACAGGGAACCTACGAGCAGTACTTC	CASSTGQGTYEQYF
.	TRBV2	.	11	TRBJ1-2	TGTGCCAGCAGTGAAACCTATGGCTACACCTTC	CASSETYGYTF
TRBD1	TRBV10-3	.	14	TRBJ2-7	TGTGCCATCAGTGAGGTCGGACAGGGCTACGAGCAGTACTTC	CAISEVGQGYEQYF
.	TRBV19	.	15	TRBJ1-1	TGTGCCAGTAGTCTTGGGGGCGCAGGGTCCACTGAAGCTTTCTTT	CASSLGGAGSTEAFF
.	TRBV30	.	13	TRBJ2-3	TGTGCCTGGCTCCCAGGGGGGACAGATACGCAGTATTTT	CAWLPGGTDTQYF
.	TRBV14	.	14	TRBJ1-2	TGTGCCAGCAGCCAGAGAGCACAGAACTATGGCTACACCTTC	CASSQRAQNYGYTF
.	TRBV15	once	14	TRBJ2-5	TGTGCCACCAGCAGAGAAGGGGGCCAAGAGACCCAGTACTTC	CATSREGGQETQYF
.	TRBV5-6	once	11	TRBJ2-7	TGTGCCAGCAGCGTTGGACCCGCGCAGTACTTC	CASSVGPAQYF
.	TRBV15	.	17	TRBJ1-5	TGTGCCACCAGCAGAGATCCGGACATGTCGGGCAATCAGCCCCAGCATTTT	CATSRDPDMSGNQPQHF
.	TRBV7-2	.	15	TRBJ2-5	TGTGCCAGCAGCTTAGGAGTCACTAGCATCGAGACCCAGTACTTC	CASSLGVTSIETQYF
.	TRBV7-9	.	12	TRBJ2-5	TGTGCCAGCGGAGAGGGCCAAGAGACCCAGTACTTC	CASGEGQETQYF
.	TRBV2	once	12	TRBJ2-1	TGTGCCAGCAGACTAGCACAGAAAGAGCAGTTCTTC	CASRLAQKEQFF
TRBD1	TRBV29-1	.	14	TRBJ2-7	TGCAGCGTTGGGGGGCGGACAGGGGCCTACGAGCAGTACTTC	CSVGGRTGAYEQYF
.	TRBV28	.	12	TRBJ2-7	TGTGCCAGCAGTTTTAGGTATAACCAGCAGTACTTC	CASSFRYNQQYF
TRBD1	TRBV25-1	.	15	TRBJ2-3	TGTGCCAGCAGTCTCTCGGGACAGAGCACAGATACGCAGTATTTT	CASSLSGQSTDTQYF
.	TRBV9	.	16	TRBJ2-6	TGTGCCAGCACCGGACAGTCGGTAGCTGGGGCCAACGTCCTGACTTTC	CASTGQSVAGANVLTF
.	TRBV6-6	.	14	TRBJ1-1	TGTGCCAGCAGTTACGGGCCGGAAGGGGCTGAAGCTTTCTTT	CASSYGPEGAEAFF
TRBD2	TRBV12-3/TRBV12-4	once	16	TRBJ2-7	TGTGCCAGCAGTTTCGGGACTAGCGGGGGGATTTACGAGCAGTACTTC	CASSFGTSGGIYEQYF
TRBD1	TRBV5-6	.	14	TRBJ1-2	TGTGCCAGCAGCTTGGCCGGGACAGGGGGTCGCTACACCTTC	CASSLAGTGGRYTF
.	TRBV6-6	.	12	TRBJ2-2	TGTGCCAGCAGTTACTCGTTGGACAAGCTGTTTTTT	CASSYSLDKLFF
TRBD2	TRBV25-1	.	16	TRBJ2-1	TGTGCCAGCAGTCGCGGCGGGAGATTCTTCTACAATGAGCAGTTCTTC	CASSRGGRFFYNEQFF
.	TRBV6-2/TRBV6-3	.	13	TRBJ2-7	TGTGCCAGCAGTTACGGACAGTCCTACGAGCAGTACTTC	CASSYGQSYEQYF
TRBD1	TRBV7-8	.	14	TRBJ1-5	TGTGCCAGCAGCTCAACAGGGGGCCCTCAGCCCCAGCATTTT	CASSSTGGPQPQHF
TRBD1	TRBV12-3/TRBV12-4	.	14	TRBJ1-1	TGTGCCAGCAGTCCGGGACAGCTGAACACTGAAGCTTTCTTT	CASSPGQLNTEAFF
.	TRBV29-1	.	12	TRBJ2-7	TGCAGCGTTTTCAGGGGAAGCGGCGAGCAGTACTTC	CSVFRGSGEQYF
.	TRBV20-1	.	14	TRBJ2-3	TGCAGTGTAAACCGGGGGCTCTACACAGATACGCAGTATTTT	CSVNRGLYTDTQYF
.	TRBV19	once	13	TRBJ2-7	TGTGCCAGTAGTATAAGGGCGGGAACCGCGCAGTACTTC	CASSIRAGTAQYF
.	TRBV14	.	13	TRBJ1-2	TGTGCCAGCAGCCAAGTGTCATCCGCTGGCTACACCTTC	CASSQVSSAGYTF
.	TRBV9	.	13	TRBJ2-7	TGTGCCAGCAGCGTAGGGCAGGGAGGCGAGCAGTACTTC	CASSVGQGGEQYF
.	TRBV6-1	.	11	TRBJ2-5	TGTGCCAGCAAGGGCCAAGAGACCCAGTACTTC	CASKGQETQYF
.	TRBV29-1	.	16	TRBJ2-7	TGCAGCGTTGAAGAAGGATCAGGGCCAGCCTCCTACGAGCAGTACTTC	CSVEEGSGPASYEQYF
.	TRBV18	.	16	TRBJ2-5	TGTGCCAGCTCACCGACAAGGGCCAAGTACCAAGAGACCCAGTACTTC	CASSPTRAKYQETQYF
.	TRBV7-9	.	13	TRBJ2-7	TGTGCCAGCAGCCCAGCGGCCAGGGGCCTCCAGTACTTC	CASSPAARGLQYF
.	TRBV6-5	.	13	TRBJ2-2	TGTGCCAGCAGTTCGACCATAACCGGGGAGCTGTTTTTT	CASSSTITGELFF
.	TRBV4-3	once	16	TRBJ1-6	TGCGCCAGCAGCCAAGAAGGGTCAGGGGCCAATTCACCCCTCCACTTT	CASSQEGSGANSPLHF
.	TRBV14	.	12	TRBJ2-5	TGTGCCAGCAGCCAAGATCTGGAGACCCAGTACTTC	CASSQDLETQYF
.	TRBV28	few	14	TRBJ1-1	TGTGCCAGCAGTTTAAGTACCATGAACACTGAAGCTTTCTTT	CASSLSTMNTEAFF
.	TRBV6-6	.	16	TRBJ1-6	TGTGCCAGCAGTTACTCAGCGCTTAACTATAATTCACCCCTCCACTTT	CASSYSALNYNSPLHF
TRBD1	TRBV18	.	15	TRBJ1-2	TGTGCCAGCTCACAGCGACAGGGGGCCGACTATGGCTACACCTTC	CASSQRQGADYGYTF
TRBD2	TRBV29-1	.	15	TRBJ2-1	TGCAGCGGATTCAGCGGGGCAAGCTCCTACAATGAGCAGTTCTTC	CSGFSGASSYNEQFF
.	TRBV20-1	.	16	TRBJ1-3	TGCAGTGCTAGAGATCCTGGGGACGGCTCTGGAAACACCATATATTTT	CSARDPGDGSGNTIYF